These T cell receptor beta chains were read from a single sample in a study of patients and donors after allogeneic stem cell transplantation. TCRdb used MiXCR to reprocess the RT-PCR reads, holding one entry per CDR3 protein. The table shows approximately 150,000 distinct CDR3 sequences, with nearly 25% occurring only once. Sequences were obtained from blood, either unsorted or a sorted T cell fraction (not recorded which). The receptors here all came from a human donor who was either an allogeneic HSCT recipient or a stem cell or donor lymphocyte infusion donor (not recorded which). It is not recorded whose cells these are; they may come from a transplant donor. The CDR3 runs from the conserved cysteine through the conserved F or W.

v_gene,CDR3aa
TRBV9,CASSVTPGDNTEAFF
TRBV5-6,CASSLDENTEAFF
TRBV27,CASSLSKGTGFYEQYF
TRBV5-8,CASGTASYGYTF
TRBV20-1,CSATSSLSSYNEQFF
TRBV12-3/TRBV12-4,CASHNPGMNTEAFF
TRBV20-1,CSARDLQGGEQYF
TRBV7-9,CASSRADPPNYGYTF
TRBV6-1,CASSETATGETQYF
TRBV7-2,CASSDRHRAPNEKLFF
TRBV7-2,CASSPHEQRTGELFF
TRBV20-1,CSASRGEGFVNYGYTF
TRBV5-1,CASSLVQGQETQYF
TRBV12-3/TRBV12-4,CASSPDSNGYTF
TRBV28,CASSLFPRQGPGNTIYF
TRBV5-6,CASSLGAVLSYEQYF
TRBV12-3/TRBV12-4,CASSLEWRYEKLFF
TRBV27,CASSQIPGTVYNEQFF
TRBV20-1,CSARAGNYEQYF
TRBV5-1,CASSPKQAYNSPLHF
TRBV7-7,CASSLGGQGAYEQYF
TRBV5-1,CASSMRSGSNEQFF
TRBV24-1,CATSDFSGNPDTQYF
TRBV5-6,CASSQGLAGGLDTQYF
TRBV6-2/TRBV6-3,CASSYSLAGPFF
TRBV5-1,CASSLRRDMNTEAFF
TRBV5-1,CASSLKYQETQYF
TRBV6-5,CASRTRGSNQPQHF
TRBV29-1,CSVDRVQETQYF
TRBV30,CAWRTGLLTGELFF
TRBV5-1,CASSLGDSSYEQYF
TRBV10-3,CAISERDNRSGYTF
TRBV6-2/TRBV6-3,CASSRVSYNEQFF
TRBV4-1,CASSPFDRGEGQPQHF
TRBV20-1,CSATLGGTDTQYF
TRBV20-1,CSAMGRGTSGGPDIDTQYF
TRBV20-1,CSARDIRNPYNEQFF
TRBV24-1,CATSDEVGGYTF
TRBV29-1,CSVRKSTYNEQFF
TRBV12-3/TRBV12-4,CASTSSVGQTSYEQYF
TRBV20-1,CSARVFAGGPSGELFF
TRBV12-3/TRBV12-4,CASSFRGPHSSYNEQFF
TRBV20-1,CSAPLRDKSYGYTF
TRBV11-2,CASSLAPIGSGKETQYF
TRBV15,CATSRDLWPGEFF
TRBV6-5,CASSYGTVYGYTF
TRBV7-8,CASSLDRASGTQYF
TRBV4-2,CASSQVVSGNTIYF
TRBV10-3,CAISDRGNEKLFF